This T cell receptor beta chain was profiled in a study of blood T cell repertoires in COVID-19. Study at large: Whether acute or convalescent, the COVID-19 samples came from the United States, Italy and Spain.

How the authors handled the data: Estimates of nucleated cell counts were drawn from the amplification of reference gene primers. Data came from immunoSEQ multiplex PCR; TCRdb stores just in-frame clones and leaves some out. V and J calls and clone size follow that table, whereas D and trimming were derived from the DNA. The sample consists of 55,000 to 75,000 clones, over 65% of them appearing once. V was clipped by 4 bases and J by 3 bases; unmatched bases: 3. Germline CDR1 is MNHEY and CDR2 is SVGAGI. The CDR3 has 15 residues. The source of this sequence is a woman in her 70s with acute or convalescent COVID-19. The rearrangement joins TRBV6-5 to TRBJ1-5, with 10 bases matching TRBD1. What was sequenced was peripheral blood. In DNA form, the CDR3 reads TGTGCCAGCAGTTGGACAGGGGGGGTCAATCAGCCCCAGCATTTT. This translates into CASSWTGGVNQPQHF.